This T cell receptor (beta chain) was sequenced for a study of molecular identifiers for immune sequencing clone quantification. Overall study findings and caveats: Effector cells kept over 97% of their molecules in clones above 20 RNA copies, while naive cells kept under 1% there.

Making the bulk TCR libraries relied on previously described methods and listed TCR primers. TCRdb independently ran MiXCR on the PCR reads; one entry per CDR3 protein. This sample yields 300,000 to 400,000 distinct CDR3 sequences, of which about a quarter are seen a single time; 0.65% to 0.75% belongs to the top ten. The trim removed 3 bases at V and 6 bases at J, leaving 8 bases unmatched. In germline, CDR1 is LGHNA, CDR2 YSLEER. This CDR3 has 15 residues. In its sample, this clonotype was seen many times. Antigen specificity is unknown. In the sort, naive CD8 T cells were defined as CD8+CD4-CCR7+CD45RA+.

The chain is built from TRBV4-3 and TRBJ2-1, with 7 bases aligning to TRBD2. Sequenced input: naive CD8+ T cells from blood, with Jurkat cell RNA spiked in. Described subset: FACS-sorted CD8+CD4-CCR7+CD45RA+ naive T cells. This TCR was recovered from a human donor in good health. Some libraries in this study had Jurkat cell RNA spiked in. The CDR3 here is CASSQTSISPNEQFF. The CDR3, as DNA: TGCGCCAGCAGCCAGACTAGCATTTCCCCCAATGAGCAGTTCTTC.